Below, 15 T cell receptor beta chains from the same sample are listed, as sequenced in a study of shared clonotypes between healthy human individuals. The repertoire was sequenced with immunoSEQ multiplex PCR; TCRdb's copy has only in-frame clones and lacks some. The sample yields fewer than 700,000 clones, around 95% seen once. CD8 cells classed as naive were CD45RO-negative and positively selected for CCR7, excluding terminally differentiated effector memory CD45RA+ cells. Specimen: naive CD8+ T cells sorted from blood. Receptor source: a woman in her twenties or thirties in good health.

V gene TRBV9 combines with J gene TRBJ2-1; no definite D call. The CDR3 loop spans 13 amino acids. V lost 7 bases to trimming and J lost 8 bases, with 16 bases between them. The germline V gene has CDR1 SGDLS and CDR2 YYNGEE. This CDR3 reads CASGRVSSDEQFF. The CDR3 nucleotides are TGTGCCAGCGGTAGGGTGAGCAGTGATGAGCAGTTCTTC.

The chain links TRBV5-1 to TRBJ2-7, with D perhaps matching TRBD2 (6 bases). CDR1 and CDR2 (germline): SGHRS, YFSETQ. The germline V and J ends were trimmed by 1 base and 3 bases, with 32 bases remaining between them. This CDR3 is built from 21 residues. In nucleotides, the CDR3 is TGCGCCAGCAGCTTGTATTGGTCTAAAGAAAGTCCGGGAGACAGAAACTACGAGCAGTACTTC. Amino acid sequence: CASSLYWSKESPGDRNYEQYF. Drawing the rest from reference TRBV5-1 and TRBJ2-7, the complete variable domain is KAGVTQTPRYLIKTRGQQVTLSCSPISGHRSVSWYQQTPGQGLQFLFEYFSETQRNKGNFPGRFSGRQFSNSRSEMNVSTLELGDSALYLCASSLYWSKESPGDRNYEQYFGPGTRLTVT.

The chain links TRBV19 to TRBJ1-6; the match to TRBD1 covers 7 bases. From germline, CDR1 is LNHDA and CDR2 SQIVND (reference sequence). V was clipped by 5 bases and J by 8 bases; unmatched bases: 6. The CDR3 spans 14 residues. CDR3 amino acids: CASSSGTVYSPLHF. DNA for the CDR3: TGTGCCAGTAGTTCAGGGACAGTTTATTCACCCCTCCACTTT.

This chain connects TRBV7-9 to TRBJ2-1; 9 nucleotides line up with TRBD2. Looked up from germline, CDR1 is SEHNR and CDR2 is FQNEAQ (reference sequence). The CDR3 length is 15 residues. The V gene end was trimmed by 5 bases and the J gene end by 3 bases; junction bases not matched to a gene: 5. CDR3: CASSVEREVYNEQFF. Here the CDR3 DNA reads TGTGCCAGCAGCGTAGAGCGGGAGGTCTACAATGAGCAGTTCTTC.

This clone occurred once. J is TRBJ2-5 and V is TRBV27; perhaps TRBD2 as D (5 bases). V was shortened by 5 bases and J by 5 bases, with 18 bases between the two germline ends. Germline V lookup: CDR1 MNHEY, CDR2 SMNVEV (reference sequence). The CDR3 is 15 residues long. The CDR3 region is CASSIQASGSETQYF. The CDR3 DNA is TGTGCCAGCAGTATCCAGGCGTCGGGGTCCGAGACCCAGTACTTC.

The CDR3 DNA reads TGTGCCAGCAGCCTCCGGGACTTACCCTACGAGCAGTACTTC. Its protein is CASSLRDLPYEQYF. The chain has TRBV5-6 and TRBJ2-7, with D possibly TRBD2 on 6 matching bases. V lost 4 bases and J 2 bases, leaving 13 bases between the germline ends. The CDR3 has 14 amino acids. CDR1 SGHDT and CDR2 YYEEEE come from the germline V gene.

The chain has TRBV27 and TRBJ2-1; 13 positions agree with TRBD2. The CDR3 has 16 amino acids. CDR1 and CDR2 (germline): MNHEY, SMNVEV (reference sequence). V lost 5 bases to trimming and J lost 7 bases; unmatched junction nucleotides: 8. The CDR3 nucleotides are TGTGCCAGCAGTCCGCCCGGACTAGCGGGAGCGAATGAGCAGTTCTTC. This codes for CASSPPGLAGANEQFF.

This chain connects TRBV27 to TRBJ2-7; tentatively, D is TRBD1 (5 bases). V was trimmed by 8 bases and J by 6 bases, leaving 17 bases between them. The CDR3 has 13 amino acids. The germline V gene has CDR1 MNHEY and CDR2 SMNVEV (reference sequence). DNA for the CDR3: TGTGCCAGCGGCTTAAACCAGGGTCGCGAGCAGTACTTC. Residues: CASGLNQGREQYF.

V gene TRBV27 combines with J gene TRBJ1-1; TRBD1 might be the D (5 bases). V shed 5 bases and J shed 7 bases, with 14 bases lying between them. The CDR3 extends over 13 amino acids. The V gene's germline CDR1 is MNHEY and CDR2 SMNVEV (reference sequence). Here the CDR3 DNA reads TGTGCCAGCAGTCAGCGAGGGGCGATTGAAGCTTTCTTT. Its translation is CASSQRGAIEAFF.

The CDR3: CASSLGGALGYTF. The CDR3 DNA reads TGTGCCAGCAGCTTAGGCGGAGCTCTTGGCTACACCTTC. The chain is built from TRBV7-6 and TRBJ1-2, with D hard to call. Germline-derived CDR1 and CDR2 are SGHVS and FNYEAQ. The CDR3 is 13 amino acids. Trimming took 1 base from V and 7 from J, leaving 10 bases between them.

The chain carries TRBV6-5 and TRBJ2-1; no definite D call. The V and J ends lost 2 bases and 0 bases respectively, with 8 bases between them. Looked up from germline, CDR1 is MNHEY and CDR2 is SVGAGI. The CDR3 extends over 15 amino acids. The CDR3 protein is CASSYGPSSYNEQFF. The CDR3 DNA reads TGTGCCAGCAGTTACGGCCCAAGCTCCTACAATGAGCAGTTCTTC.

The rearrangement joins TRBV7-9 to TRBJ2-7; D is perhaps TRBD1 or TRBD2 (5 bases each). Trimming removed 2 bases from V and 3 bases from J, with 14 bases in between. Germline CDR1 reads SEHNR; CDR2 reads FQNEAQ (reference sequence). CDR3 length: 15 residues. The CDR3 sequence: CASSLPTGGGYEQYF. DNA for the CDR3: TGTGCCAGCAGCTTACCCACAGGTGGGGGCTACGAGCAGTACTTC.

This clone was seen a single time. The chain has TRBV4-1 and TRBJ1-2; tentative D call: TRBD1 (5 bases). This CDR3 has 15 amino acids. The V and J ends lost 0 bases and 8 bases respectively, with 16 bases between them. Per the germline V gene, CDR1 is MGHRA and CDR2 is YSYEKL. CDR3 bases: TGCGCCAGCAGCCAAGATAAGGGGTCCGCTATAGGCTACACCTTC. Its translation is CASSQDKGSAIGYTF.

V usage is TRBV19 and J usage is TRBJ2-3; tentatively, D is TRBD2 (6 bases). Germline V lookup: CDR1 LNHDA, CDR2 SQIVND (reference sequence). This CDR3 comprises 15 residues. The V end lost 10 bases, the J end lost 4 bases, and 21 bases lay between the germline ends. The CDR3 spells CATDPGTPKADTQYF. The CDR3 bases are TGTGCCACCGATCCCGGGACTCCGAAGGCAGATACGCAGTATTTT.

This chain joins TRBV27 and TRBJ2-7; maybe TRBD1 (6 bases). Deletions cut 5 bases from V and 6 bases from J, with 14 bases between. From germline, CDR1 is MNHEY and CDR2 SMNVEV (reference sequence). This CDR3 spans 13 amino acids. CDR3 residues: CASSLGTGLEQYF. Written as DNA, the CDR3 is TGTGCCAGCAGTCTCGGCACAGGGCTCGAGCAGTACTTC.